This note documents a single T cell receptor (beta chain) sequence. Its antigen is unidentified. This record belongs to a study of response to subunit inactivated influenza vaccine. Study results and limitations: The authors put forward the suggestion that each seasonal influenza vaccination may bring in only a limited number of new T cells.

TCRdb re-analysed the RT-PCR reads in MiXCR, keeping a single row per CDR3 protein. The sample lists 750,000 to 850,000 distinct CDR3 sequences, 15% to 20% occurring once. The CDR3 has 16 amino acids. Germline V gene data show CDR1 as SGHVS and CDR2 as FNYEAQ. V was pared by 5 bases and J by 0 bases, with 6 bases of the junction left unmatched. The source material was PBMCs from blood, sampled around 5 days after vaccination. This clonotype was sampled from a man over 45 who received an inactivated influenza vaccine. V is TRBV7-6 and J is TRBJ2-2, with 7 nucleotides matching TRBD1. CDR3 bases: TGTGCCAGCAGCCAACGGACAGGCCCGAACACCGGGGAGCTGTTTTTT. Residues: CASSQRTGPNTGELFF.